Sequencing of this TCR beta chain was carried out in a study of blood T cells in healthy people across ages. Study-wide context: In model experiments, template switching was able to capture about one barcoded beta molecule for every two T cells that were present. Regarding the study as a whole: CMV status of donors was not determined, possibly confounding expanded clonotype changes.

V dropped 5 bases and J dropped 1 base, with 10 bases sitting between them. The germline CDR1 and CDR2 sequences are WNHNN and SYGVQD (reference sequence). This CDR3 region has 14 residues. Each donor supplied roughly 10 milliliters of peripheral blood. A few counts support this clonotype. Its antigen is not known. The second PCR ran 7 to 11 cycles with a sample-barcoded 5' primer and J-beta primers. TCRdb independently ran MiXCR on the 5' RACE reads; one entry per CDR3 protein. The sample has roughly 1.5 million distinct CDR3 sequences, 40% to 45% seen once. V usage is TRBV10-1 and J usage is TRBJ2-3, with D possibly TRBD1 on 6 matching bases. The TCR was taken from a young woman in good health. What was sequenced was blood. CDR3 in amino acids: CASSHRAGTDTQYF. Here the CDR3 DNA reads TGCGCCAGCAGTCACAGGGCTGGCACAGATACGCAGTATTTT.